Sequencing of this T cell receptor beta chain was carried out in a study of cytomegalovirus exposure and HLA in healthy donors. Regarding the study as a whole: According to an earlier analysis, most TCR beta V segments yielded productive rearrangements about 87% or about 30% of the time.

The CDR3 extends over 16 amino acids. The V gene lost 0 bases and the J gene lost 0 bases, with 13 bases spanning the gap. Looked up from germline, CDR1 is SGHTS and CDR2 is YDEGEE. To note about this clone: As yet, its antigen is unknown.

PCR was performed using 60 Vbeta and 13 Jbeta primers. The repertoire was sequenced with immunoSEQ multiplex PCR; TCRdb's copy has only in-frame clones and lacks some. The table records approximately 190,000 clones, 84% of them present only once. This receptor was obtained from a boy younger than 18 in good health and CMV-seronegative. Sequencing input: PBMCs. The V and J genes are TRBV5-8 and TRBJ2-7, with D perhaps TRBD1 (6 bases). CDR3 sequence: CASSLAWGTYSYEQYF. The CDR3 region has the DNA TGTGCCAGCAGCTTGGCCTGGGGGACATACTCCTACGAGCAGTACTTC.